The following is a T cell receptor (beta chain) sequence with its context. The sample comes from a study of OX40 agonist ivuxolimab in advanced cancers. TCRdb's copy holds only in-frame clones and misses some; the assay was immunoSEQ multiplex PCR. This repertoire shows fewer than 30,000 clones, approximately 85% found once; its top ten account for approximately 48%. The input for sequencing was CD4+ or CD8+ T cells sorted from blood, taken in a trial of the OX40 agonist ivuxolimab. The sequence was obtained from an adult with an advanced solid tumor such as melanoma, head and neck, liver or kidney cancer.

The chain's CDR3 is CASSTRVGAGGAAEQYF. DNA of the CDR3: TGTGCCAGCAGCACTCGTGTTGGGGCCGGGGGGGCGGCCGAGCAGTACTTC. The chain recombines TRBV9 with TRBJ2-7; 8 nucleotides agree with TRBD2. There are 17 residues in the CDR3. Germline values: CDR1 SGDLS, CDR2 YYNGEE. V was pared by 4 bases and J by 6 bases, with 18 bases of the junction left unmatched.